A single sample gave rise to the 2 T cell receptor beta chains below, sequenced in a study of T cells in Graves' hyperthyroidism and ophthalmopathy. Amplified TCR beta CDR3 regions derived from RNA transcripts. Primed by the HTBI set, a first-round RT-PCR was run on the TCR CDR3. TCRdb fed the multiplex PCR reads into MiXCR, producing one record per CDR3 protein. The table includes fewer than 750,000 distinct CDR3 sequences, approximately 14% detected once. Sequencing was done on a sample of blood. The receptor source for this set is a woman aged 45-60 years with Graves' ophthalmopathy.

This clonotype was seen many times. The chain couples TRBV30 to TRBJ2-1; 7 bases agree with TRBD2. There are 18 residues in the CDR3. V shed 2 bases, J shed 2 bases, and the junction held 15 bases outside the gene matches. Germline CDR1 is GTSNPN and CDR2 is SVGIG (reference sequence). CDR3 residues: CAWSTYPGAGETYNEQFF. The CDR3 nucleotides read TGTGCCTGGAGTACCTACCCAGGCGCGGGAGAAACCTACAATGAGCAGTTCTTC.

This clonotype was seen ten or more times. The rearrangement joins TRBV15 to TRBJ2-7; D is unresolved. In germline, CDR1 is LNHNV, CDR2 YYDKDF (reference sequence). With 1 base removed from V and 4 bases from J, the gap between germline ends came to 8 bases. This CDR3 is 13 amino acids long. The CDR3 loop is CATSRGQIYEQYF. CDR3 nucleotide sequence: TGTGCCACCAGCAGAGGTCAGATTTACGAGCAGTACTTC.